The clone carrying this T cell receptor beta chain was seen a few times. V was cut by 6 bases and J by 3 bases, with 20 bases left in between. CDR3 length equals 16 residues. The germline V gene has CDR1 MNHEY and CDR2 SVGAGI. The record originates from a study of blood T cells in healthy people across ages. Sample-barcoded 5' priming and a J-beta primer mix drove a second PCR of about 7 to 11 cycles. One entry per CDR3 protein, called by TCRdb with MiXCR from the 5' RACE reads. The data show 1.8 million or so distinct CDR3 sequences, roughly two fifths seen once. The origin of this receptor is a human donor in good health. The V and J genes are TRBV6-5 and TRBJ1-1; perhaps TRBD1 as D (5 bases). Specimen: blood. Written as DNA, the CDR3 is TGTGCCAGCAGCCCGAGGGGAGGGCTAACACACACTGAAGCTTTCTTT. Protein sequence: CASSPRGGLTHTEAFF.